This T cell receptor (beta chain) was sequenced for a study of T-cell reconstitution after alpha-beta-depleted transplantation in children. Findings and caveats of the study: Diversity and T-cell counts at one year after transplant derived mostly from new T cells. High day-60 TCRbeta diversity in some patients came from surviving recipient T cells and thymic progenitors. Expanded graft clones, several hundred of them, were reportedly the source of alpha-beta T cells about two months after transplant.

Unique molecular identifiers were incorporated into the prepared TCRbeta library. TCRdb called the PCR reads again in MiXCR, with one record for every CDR3 protein. The sample records around 30,000 distinct CDR3 sequences, 5.5% to 7% being singletons. This clonotype was detected many times. Its antigen is as yet unknown. The V end was cut by 0 bases, the J end by 6 bases, with 12 bases between. This CDR3 has 14 residues. CDR1 and CDR2 from the germline V gene are DFQATT and SNEGSKA (reference sequence). This sequence originates from a child younger than two who had a stem cell transplant for acute myeloid leukemia, so the T cells may come from the graft donor. The source material was peripheral blood, sampled 60 days after TCRalphabeta/CD19-depleted stem cell transplant. The chain links TRBV20-1 to TRBJ2-1; no definite D call. The CDR3 DNA follows: TGCAGTGCTAGAGAATGGTCTCGAACCAATGAGCAGTTCTTC. It yields the protein CSAREWSRTNEQFF.